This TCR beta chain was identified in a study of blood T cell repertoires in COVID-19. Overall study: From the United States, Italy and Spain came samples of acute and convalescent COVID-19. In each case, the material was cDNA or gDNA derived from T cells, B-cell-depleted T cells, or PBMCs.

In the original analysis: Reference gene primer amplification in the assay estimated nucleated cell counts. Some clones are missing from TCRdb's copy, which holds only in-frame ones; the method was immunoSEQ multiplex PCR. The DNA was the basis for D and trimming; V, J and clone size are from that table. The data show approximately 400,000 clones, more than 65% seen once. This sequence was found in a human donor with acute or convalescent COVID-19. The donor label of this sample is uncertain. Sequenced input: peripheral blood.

As DNA, the CDR3 is TGTGCCAGCAGTTTATGGAGTCGGGCGGAGGGGTATTATGGCTACACCTTC. This codes for CASSLWSRAEGYYGYTF. The V gene is TRBV28, the J gene TRBJ1-2; tentative D call: TRBD1 (5 bases). CDR1 MDHEN and CDR2 SYDVKM come from the germline V gene. The CDR3 spans 17 residues. The ends were cut back, 0 bases at V and 5 bases at J, with 19 bases in the middle.